The 9 T cell receptor beta chains below all came from one sample that was sequenced in a study of human T cells and chemical hapten exposure. TCRdb redid the calling of the RACE reads with MiXCR, one entry per CDR3 protein. The repertoire consists of around 130,000 distinct CDR3 sequences, with about an eighth occurring once and the leading ten covering 1.3% to 1.5%. The sample's time point: patch test 2, 6 weeks after DPC sensitization. Treatment of the sample: therapeutic diphenylcyclopropenone sensitization with weekly scalp DPC. The sequenced sample was whole blood, obtained in connection with sensitization to the hapten diphenylcyclopropenone (DPC). The source is a woman in her 50s with alopecia areata. Some clones in this sample may be carry-over from other donors' samples.

This clonotype was observed a handful of times. The genes are TRBV19 and TRBJ1-5; tentative D call: TRBD1 (6 bases). Germline-derived CDR1 and CDR2 are LNHDA and SQIVND (reference sequence). This CDR3 comprises 16 residues. The V and J ends lost 6 bases and 6 bases respectively, with 21 bases between them. CDR3 sequence reads: CASSTGTRDLSQPQHF. The CDR3, as DNA: TGTGCCAGTAGCACAGGGACCCGGGACCTTAGTCAGCCCCAGCATTTT.

This chain joins TRBV12-3 or TRBV12-4 and TRBJ2-3; TRBD2 aligns across 8 bases. The CDR3 is made up of 18 amino acids. The trim removed 4 bases at V and 4 bases at J, leaving 16 bases unmatched. The CDR3 loop is CASSSTRRTSSRADTQYF. Written as DNA, the CDR3 is TGTGCCAGCAGTTCCACCCGTAGGACTAGCAGCAGGGCAGATACGCAGTATTTT.

The CDR3 region has the DNA TGTGCCAGCAGTTACTCGGGAACCCCACCTCCGGAGACCCAGTACTTC. It yields the protein CASSYSGTPPPETQYF. The chain couples TRBV6-5 to TRBJ2-5; the D is unclear. In germline, CDR1 is MNHEY, CDR2 SVGAGI. The CDR3 runs 16 residues. Trimming shortened V by 0 bases and J by 5 bases, and 16 bases separated the two germline ends.

The chain has TRBV6-1 and TRBJ1-1; 7 bases fit TRBD1. The CDR3 runs to 13 residues. Per germline, CDR1 MNHNS and CDR2 SASEGT. V shed 6 bases and J 4 bases; nucleotides not matched to a gene: 5. This CDR3 reads CASRNTGATEAFF. The CDR3, as DNA: TGTGCCAGCAGAAACACAGGGGCCACTGAAGCTTTCTTT.

This clonotype was seen a few times. This chain joins TRBV11-3 and TRBJ1-5; D gene unclear. Germline V gene lookup returns CDR1 SGHNT and CDR2 YENEEA. The CDR3 extends over 13 amino acids. V was pared by 5 bases and J by 9 bases, with 14 bases between. The CDR3 DNA reads TGTGCCAGCAGCCCGACCGGCTCAGGGCCCCAGCATTTT. This gives the protein CASSPTGSGPQHF.

The gene calls are TRBV28 and TRBJ1-5; D unresolved. Trimming shortened V by 5 bases and J by 7 bases, and 9 bases separated the two germline ends. The germline CDR1 and CDR2 sequences are MDHEN and SYDVKM. This CDR3 comprises 12 residues. The CDR3 region is CASSLWEQPQHF. In nucleotides, the CDR3 is TGTGCCAGCAGTCTCTGGGAACAGCCCCAGCATTTT.

CDR3 in amino acids: CSAPIGEGNQPQHF. The CDR3 region has the DNA TGCAGTGCTCCCATTGGGGAGGGCAATCAGCCCCAGCATTTT. This chain joins TRBV20-1 and TRBJ1-5; D gene unclear. This CDR3 is 14 amino acids long. Germline V gene sequence: CDR1 DFQATT, CDR2 SNEGSKA (reference sequence). Trimming pared 5 bases from V and 2 bases from J, leaving 13 bases between.

This clonotype was picked up many times. The chain combines TRBV10-3 with TRBJ2-1; D gene uncertain. Trimming pared 4 bases from V and 6 bases from J, leaving 4 bases between. Germline V gene sequence: CDR1 ENHRY, CDR2 SYGVKD. The CDR3 spans 11 residues. CDR3 sequence: CAISAGNEQFF. CDR3 coding DNA: TGTGCCATCAGTGCCGGCAATGAGCAGTTCTTC.

This clonotype was found a few times. The genes are TRBV3-1 and TRBJ2-6, with 12 bases lining up with TRBD2. The V gene's germline CDR1 is LGHDT and CDR2 YNNKEL (reference sequence). The CDR3 runs 18 residues. Trimming at V came to 4 bases and at J to 0 bases, leaving 4 bases not matched to a gene. Here the CDR3 reads CASSLTSGRVSGANVLTF. The CDR3 region has the DNA TGTGCCAGCAGCCTGACTAGCGGGAGAGTCTCTGGGGCCAACGTCCTGACTTTC.